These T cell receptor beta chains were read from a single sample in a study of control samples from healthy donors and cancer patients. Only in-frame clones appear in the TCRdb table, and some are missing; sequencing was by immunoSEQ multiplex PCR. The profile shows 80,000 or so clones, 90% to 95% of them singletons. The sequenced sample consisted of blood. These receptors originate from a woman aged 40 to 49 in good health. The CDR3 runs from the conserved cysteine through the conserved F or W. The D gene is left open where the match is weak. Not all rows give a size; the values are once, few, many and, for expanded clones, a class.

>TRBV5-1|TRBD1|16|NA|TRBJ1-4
CASSVLQGATNEKLFF
TGCGCCAGCAGCGTGTTACAGGGGGCAACTAATGAAAAACTGTTTTTT
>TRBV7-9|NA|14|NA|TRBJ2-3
CASSFNVDTDTQYF
TGTGCCAGCAGCTTTAACGTCGACACAGATACGCAGTATTTT
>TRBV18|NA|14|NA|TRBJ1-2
CASSPLAELDGYTF
TGTGCCAGCTCACCACTGGCGGAATTGGATGGCTACACCTTC
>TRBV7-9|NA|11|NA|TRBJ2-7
CASSDPYEQYF
TGTGCCAGCAGCGACCCCTACGAGCAGTACTTC
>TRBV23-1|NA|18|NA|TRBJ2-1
CASSQKGGTPSSYNEQFF
TGCGCCAGCAGTCAAAAAGGCGGGACGCCGAGCTCCTACAATGAGCAGTTCTTC
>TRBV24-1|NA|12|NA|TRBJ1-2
CATSDLRLGYTF
TGTGCCACCAGTGATTTGAGGCTTGGCTACACCTTC
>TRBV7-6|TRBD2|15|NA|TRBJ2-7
CASSLGLRGAYEQYF
TGTGCCAGCAGCTTAGGCCTGCGGGGGGCCTACGAGCAGTACTTC
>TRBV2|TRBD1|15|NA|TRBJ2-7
CASSRLPGQGLEQYF
TGTGCCAGCAGTCGATTACCGGGACAGGGGCTCGAGCAGTACTTC
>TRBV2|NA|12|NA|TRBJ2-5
CASKDDGETQYF
TGTGCCAGCAAAGACGACGGAGAGACCCAGTACTTC
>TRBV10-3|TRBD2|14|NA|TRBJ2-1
CAISPGTRTNEQFF
TGTGCCATCAGTCCCGGGACTAGAACCAATGAGCAGTTCTTC
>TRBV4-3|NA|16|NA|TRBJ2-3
CASTINRAPSTDTQYF
TGCGCCAGCACCATCAACCGGGCCCCTAGCACAGATACGCAGTATTTT
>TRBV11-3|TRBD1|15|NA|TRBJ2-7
CASSRGQGSSYEQYF
TGTGCCAGCAGCCGTGGACAGGGTTCTTCCTACGAGCAGTACTTC
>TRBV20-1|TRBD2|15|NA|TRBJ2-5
CSASLSGSLRGTQYF
TGCAGTGCTAGTCTTAGCGGGAGCCTACGGGGGACCCAGTACTTC
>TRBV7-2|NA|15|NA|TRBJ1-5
CASSFGTLSNQPQHF
TGTGCCAGCAGCTTCGGGACACTTAGCAATCAGCCCCAGCATTTT
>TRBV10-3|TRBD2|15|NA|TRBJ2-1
CAINGLAGSYNEQFF
TGTGCCATCAACGGACTAGCGGGCTCCTACAATGAGCAGTTCTTC
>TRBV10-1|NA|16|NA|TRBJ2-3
CASSGVVGTSTDTQYF
TGCGCCAGCAGTGGGGTCGTCGGGACTAGCACAGATACGCAGTATTTT
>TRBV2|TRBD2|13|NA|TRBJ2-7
CASRGLAEYEQYF
TGTGCCAGCCGTGGACTAGCGGAGTACGAGCAGTACTTC
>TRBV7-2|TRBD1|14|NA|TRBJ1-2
CASSFDTGGRGYTF
TGTGCCAGCAGCTTTGATACAGGGGGCAGAGGCTACACCTTC
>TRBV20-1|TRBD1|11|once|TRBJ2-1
CRGTASNEQFF
TGCAGGGGGACAGCGAGCAATGAGCAGTTCTTC
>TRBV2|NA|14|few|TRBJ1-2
CASNLYGTGYGYTF
TGTGCCAGCAACCTATATGGGACGGGCTATGGCTACACCTTC
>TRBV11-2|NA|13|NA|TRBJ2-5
CASSLVRAPRLYF
TGTGCCAGCAGCTTAGTACGGGCCCCTAGACTGTACTTC
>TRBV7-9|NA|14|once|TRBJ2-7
CASSLTEKWQLKYF
TGTGCCAGCAGCTTAACGGAGAAGTGGCAGCTTAAGTACTTC